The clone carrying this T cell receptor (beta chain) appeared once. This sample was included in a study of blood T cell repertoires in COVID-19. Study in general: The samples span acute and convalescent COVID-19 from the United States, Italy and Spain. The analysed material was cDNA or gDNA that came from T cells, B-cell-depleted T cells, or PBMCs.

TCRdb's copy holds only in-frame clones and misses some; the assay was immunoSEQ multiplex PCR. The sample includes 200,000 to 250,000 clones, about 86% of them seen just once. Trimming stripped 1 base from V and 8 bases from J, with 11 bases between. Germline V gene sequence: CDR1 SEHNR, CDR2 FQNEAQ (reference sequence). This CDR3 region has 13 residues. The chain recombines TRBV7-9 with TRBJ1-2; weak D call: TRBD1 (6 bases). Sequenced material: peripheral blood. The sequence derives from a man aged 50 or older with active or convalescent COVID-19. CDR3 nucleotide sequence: TGTGCCAGCAGCTTAGGAGGACAGAGCGGCTACACCTTC. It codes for CASSLGGQSGYTF.